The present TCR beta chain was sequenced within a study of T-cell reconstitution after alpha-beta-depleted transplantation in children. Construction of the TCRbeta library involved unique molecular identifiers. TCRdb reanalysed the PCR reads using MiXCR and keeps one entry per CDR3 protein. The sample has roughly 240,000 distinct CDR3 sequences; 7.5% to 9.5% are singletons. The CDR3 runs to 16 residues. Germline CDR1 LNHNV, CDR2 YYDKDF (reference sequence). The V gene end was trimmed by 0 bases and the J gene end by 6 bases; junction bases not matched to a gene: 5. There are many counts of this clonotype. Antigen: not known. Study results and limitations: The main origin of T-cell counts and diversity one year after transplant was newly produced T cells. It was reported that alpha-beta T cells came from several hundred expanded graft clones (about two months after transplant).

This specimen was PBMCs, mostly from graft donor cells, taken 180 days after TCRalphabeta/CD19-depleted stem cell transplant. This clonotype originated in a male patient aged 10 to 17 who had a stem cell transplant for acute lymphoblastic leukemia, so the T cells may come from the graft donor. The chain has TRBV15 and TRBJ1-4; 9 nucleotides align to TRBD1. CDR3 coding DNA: TGTGCCACCAGCAGAGATCTTTGGGACAGGGATGAAAAACTGTTTTTT. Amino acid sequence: CATSRDLWDRDEKLFF.